These T cell receptor beta chains were read from a single sample in a study of cytomegalovirus exposure and HLA in healthy donors. Produced via immunoSEQ multiplex PCR; TCRdb's table is partial and in-frame only. The profile shows 140,000 to 150,000 clones, approximately 86% of them singletons. The specimen sequenced was PBMCs. These receptors were taken from a middle-aged woman in good health and CMV-seronegative. Both conserved end residues are part of each CDR3. The D gene is left open where the match is weak. Clone size is shown for a subset of rows, as once, few, many or a class of expanded clone.

D	size	V	J	CDR3	DNA
NA	NA	TRBV5-1	TRBJ2-2	CASSWAGPTYTGELFF	TGCGCCAGCAGCTGGGCGGGGCCTACCTACACCGGGGAGCTGTTTTTT
TRBD1	NA	TRBV2	TRBJ1-1	CASANRGPEAFF	TGTGCCAGCGCGAACAGGGGGCCTGAAGCTTTCTTT
NA	NA	TRBV7-6	TRBJ2-2	CASSSPGPGVTGELFF	TGTGCCAGCAGCTCCCCGGGACCAGGGGTCACCGGGGAGCTGTTTTTT
NA	NA	TRBV28	TRBJ2-7	CASSLQGFMGYEQYF	TGTGCCAGCAGCTTACAGGGCTTTATGGGATACGAGCAGTACTTC
NA	NA	TRBV5-1	TRBJ2-3	CASGRRTDTQYF	TGCGCCAGCGGGAGAAGGACAGATACGCAGTATTTT
TRBD2	NA	TRBV10-3	TRBJ2-2	CATGTSGGTGELFF	TGTGCCACCGGGACTAGCGGGGGCACCGGGGAGCTGTTTTTT
NA	NA	TRBV30	TRBJ1-4	CAWSSSTRGKLFF	TGTGCCTGGAGTTCCTCCACCCGAGGAAAACTGTTTTTT
TRBD2	few	TRBV28	TRBJ2-3	CASNSFAGGGNTDTQYF	TGTGCCAGCAACTCGTTTGCGGGAGGTGGAAACACAGATACGCAGTATTTT
NA	NA	TRBV10-3	TRBJ2-3	CAISEGGTDTQYF	TGTGCCATCAGTGAAGGGGGCACAGATACGCAGTATTTT
TRBD2	once	TRBV11-3	TRBJ2-1	CASSSGLAGGWNEQFF	TGTGCCAGCAGCTCAGGACTAGCGGGAGGCTGGAATGAGCAGTTCTTC
TRBD1	NA	TRBV29-1	TRBJ1-1	CSVTGGGTEAFF	TGCAGCGTTACAGGGGGTGGTACTGAAGCTTTCTTT
TRBD2	few	TRBV7-9	TRBJ2-7	CSSSFSTSGSYEQYF	TGTTCCAGCAGCTTCTCGACTAGCGGGAGCTACGAGCAGTACTTC
TRBD2	NA	TRBV5-1	TRBJ2-7	CASSPGMAAGDEQYF	TGCGCCAGCAGCCCGGGGATGGCCGCGGGAGACGAGCAGTACTTC
TRBD1	NA	TRBV5-1	TRBJ1-3	CASSWTGVSSGNTIYF	TGCGCCAGCAGCTGGACAGGGGTCTCCTCTGGAAACACCATATATTTT
NA	NA	TRBV11-3	TRBJ2-7	CASSIRGYEQYF	TGTGCCAGCAGCATCCGGGGCTACGAGCAGTACTTC
NA	NA	TRBV27	TRBJ2-5	CASSFGGAGEETQYF	TGTGCCAGCAGTTTTGGGGGGGCGGGAGAAGAGACCCAGTACTTC
NA	NA	TRBV20-1	TRBJ2-3	CSGYREDTQYF	TGCAGTGGTTACAGGGAGGATACGCAGTATTTT
TRBD2	once	TRBV10-2	TRBJ2-3	CASVRGRAASTDTQYF	TGCGCCAGCGTACGCGGGAGGGCCGCTAGCACAGATACGCAGTATTTT
NA	NA	TRBV7-2	TRBJ2-7	CASSRDFGREQYF	TGTGCCAGCAGCCGGGACTTCGGAAGGGAGCAGTACTTC
TRBD2	few	TRBV13	TRBJ2-3	CASRKETGLAGDTQYF	TGTGCCAGCAGGAAAGAAACCGGACTAGCGGGAGATACGCAGTATTTT
TRBD2	NA	TRBV5-1	TRBJ2-4	CASSPGRGDGKNIQYF	TGCGCCAGCAGCCCCGGGAGGGGGGACGGCAAAAATATTCAGTACTTC
NA	NA	TRBV10-3	TRBJ2-7	CAISEIRETNYEQYF	TGTGCCATCAGTGAGATTCGGGAAACCAACTACGAGCAGTACTTC
NA	NA	TRBV28	TRBJ1-2	CATGVLNYGYTF	TGTGCCACGGGGGTACTGAACTATGGCTACACCTTC